This T cell receptor beta chain was documented in a study of cytomegalovirus exposure and HLA in healthy donors (dated 2017 in TCRdb). With regard to the full study: An earlier analysis of roughly 570 of the donors reported 250 to 350 Gb of sequence data and 90 million to 120 million unique TCR beta sequences obtained from 180 million or so T cells. An early release covering more than 500 HLA-typed donors comprised around 300 gigabases of sequencing data and around 86 million unique TCR sequences. The genetic ancestry cluster associated with self-reported Caucasian donors included 81% of the 398 genotyped donors. The study aimed to test whether cataloging public T cell receptors could reveal signatures of past pathogen exposure. The study profiled the T cell repertoires of around 700 subjects by immunosequencing and related them to cytomegalovirus serostatus. Besides the first cohort of around 700 subjects, a separate validation cohort made up of roughly 120 different subjects was used. To predict cytomegalovirus infection status, the study brought together high-throughput TCR immunosequencing, statistical association of individual TCRs with disease status, and machine learning. A later analysis re-examined previously published TCR beta repertoires from more than 650 donors and added high-resolution HLA genotyping to investigate patterns of TCR occurrence. Rather than drawing on any new phenotypic data, the later analysis identified candidate immune exposures from TCR beta sequences and the way those sequences occurred across donors. An earlier analysis of some 500 of the donors applied high-throughput TCR beta sequencing to assess whether each TCR beta V gene segment acted as functional or pseudogenic. Alongside the repertoire data, information on donor age, sex, ethnicity and CMV serostatus was compiled. A later genetic analysis took genome-wide SNP genotypes for about 65% of the roughly 670 donors and used that subset as a discovery cohort. Every repertoire in the discovery cohort had been generated on one and the same sequencing platform. HLA typing included class I and class II loci at four-digit resolution. The number of donors typed differed by locus, with 629-630 for A, B, C, DRB1 and DQB1, 522 for DQA1, 600 to 610 for DPA1, and around 430 for DPB1. Because of strong linkage in the cohort, four to six DR-DQ haplotypes were treated as single units for association and clustering. Among some 410 genotyped donors of the cohort, an average of around 240,000 unique TCR beta nucleotide sequences were sequenced per donor, roughly 18% of them non-productive. What the authors observed across the whole study: The classifier was reported to diagnose cytomegalovirus status with high specificity and sensitivity in both the original and validation cohorts. Specific HLA alleles were associated with 16,951 TCR beta sequences at a false discovery rate of 0.05 in a later analysis. In a later analysis, several top co-occurrence clusters were reported to appear linked to parvovirus B19, influenza, CMV and Epstein-Barr virus. A further reported finding was that TCR beta sequences accurately predicted the HLA-A and HLA-B alleles for most subjects in the first cohort. A group of highly shared sequence variants was considered likely to be a technical artifact of the sequencing pipeline. The earlier analysis of some 560 of the donors excluded fewer than 20 rarely observed V segments, including chromosome 9 orphons, because counts were too low. According to a later analysis, most CMV-associated TCR beta chains appeared to be HLA-restricted, and the HLA associations seemed to be driven largely by CMV exposure. Linkage disequilibrium might explain the correlated functional status among segregating V segments, but an unknown experimental factor could not be ruled out. Because the 87-base-pair reads could not distinguish some IMGT-functional V segments, including TRBV6-2 and TRBV6-3, those segments were excluded. The authors suggested that the approach could potentially be generalized to other disease states and immunological phenotypes. In this cohort, only TCR beta chains were sequenced, and detectable features were limited by the absence of alpha or paired-chain data. Compared with the roughly 700-donor mean, donors in an Asian-associated ancestry cluster had fewer N-insertions in productive TCRs, according to a later genetic analysis. In a later analysis, HLA-associated TCR beta chains were found to be more clonally expanded and to have lower generation probabilities than equally common non-associated chains. According to a later analysis, TCR association rates differed among HLA loci, with DRB1 alleles showing the most associated TCRs and HLA-C alleles showing the fewest. In an earlier analysis of more than 500 of the donors, most TCR beta V segments appeared in productive rearrangements about 87% or about 30% of the time, broadly matching IMGT annotations. When HLA alleles, especially DR and DQ, strongly co-occurred, attributing TCR associations to individual alleles was difficult. In a later genetic analysis, a missense DCLRE1C variant was associated with V-gene and J-gene trimming of TCR beta chains, and the association was replicated in an independent cohort. Most TCR sequences were seen in very few donors, while some public TCRs were found in many individuals. The only immune exposure information available for the cohort was CMV serostatus. Sequencing depth was assumed to be roughly uniform across donors in the presence/absence analyses, though that assumption may not hold. Because some donors lacked HLA typing at each locus, the association tests relied only on the typed subset. In vitro tests confirmed that a few of the cytomegalovirus-associated TCR beta chains recognize cytomegalovirus antigens. The study gave a list of about 160 TCR beta chains associated with cytomegalovirus.

The cohort consisted of 600 to 750 healthy bone marrow donors. At the time of sampling, all cohort members were nominally healthy, though unrecorded immune exposures were likely present. The donor was CMV seronegative and belonged to the group of 320 or so seronegative cohort members. Every donor gave a peripheral blood sample, and the peripheral blood mononuclear cells from that sample were used for TCR beta sequencing. The Qiagen DNeasy Blood Extraction Kit was used to extract genomic DNA from the blood cell samples. Worth noting for this clone: Its antigen is currently not known. No base qualities exist here, and no much larger clone lies one base off it.

There are 15 amino acids in the CDR3, from cysteine to phenylalanine inclusive. Only the CDR3 part of the read is kept: 45 bases, read in frame from the first base. CDR1 SGHTA and CDR2 FQGNSA are derived from the germline V gene. Trimming removed 5 bases from V and 4 bases from J, leaving 14 bases between the germline ends. Receptor amplification or capture employed the immunoSEQ multiplex PCR assay. A mixture of 60 forward primers for TCR Vbeta segments and 13 reverse primers for TCR Jbeta segments was used in the multiplex PCR. The CDR3 region of rearranged TCR beta genes was amplified from genomic DNA with a multiplex PCR assay. Amplified TCR beta libraries were sequenced as 87-base-pair reads on the Illumina HiSeq System. On the authors' methods: A later analysis counted about 80 million unique TCR beta chains across the 640 or so repertoires, and some 11 million of these chains were shared by at least two donors. To remove PCR and sequencing errors, raw reads were error-corrected and collapsed into unique sequences using a nearest-neighbor algorithm that merged closely related sequences. CDR3 sequences were aligned to IMGT reference sequences to assign V, D and J gene segments. For a sequence to be retained, at least a six-nucleotide match to both a V gene segment and a J gene segment was required. A rearrangement was called productive if the CDR3 had no stop codons and remained in frame with V and J, and every other rearrangement was called non-productive. CDR3 was defined by IMGT convention, running from the second conserved V-encoded cysteine to the conserved J-encoded phenylalanine. Sequences without an unambiguous match to a single V gene segment were excluded from the earlier analysis of several hundred of the donors. In an earlier analysis of roughly 500 of the donors, V segments were called functional above 56.7% productive rearrangements and were called segregating when the between-donor standard deviation exceeded 5%. To diagnose cytomegalovirus status from the catalog of TCR beta chain sequences, a statistical classification framework was built. V and J gene assignment, in a later analysis, came from comparing TCR nucleotide sequences with IMGT/GENE-DB human TR gene sequences. A later analysis assigned CDR3 sequences and most-parsimonious VDJ recombination scenarios with the TCRdist pipeline. A later analysis defined each TCR beta chain by its CDR3 amino acid sequence plus V-gene family, and excluded reads lacking a unique V-gene family. To address suspected cross-contamination and a sequencing artifact, a later analysis removed 550 to 750 highly shared, low-generation-probability nucleotide sequences. In a later analysis, a clonal expansion index for each public chain was calculated from normalized within-repertoire ranks of inferred template counts. A later analysis computed generation probabilities with a VDJ recombination model fitted to out-of-frame rearrangements, and checked the results against IGoR. In a later analysis, hypergeometric tests were used to score TCR-TCR, TCR-HLA and TCR-CMV co-occurrence, with a repertoire-size bias correction applied to TCR pairs. False discovery rates were estimated in a later analysis by permuting HLA or CMV assignments 20 times. In a later analysis, co-occurring TCRs were grouped using DBSCAN, with TCRdist sequence similarity added in when clustering inside HLA-allele-positive subsets. Repertoires with fewer than 30,000 or more than 120,000 public chains, plus five repertoires with anomalous nucleotide sharing, were excluded from co-occurrence clustering. Entries here come from immuneACCESS through TCRdb and include only in-frame sequences with V and J called. Some clones fail to appear in such tables; in the studies checked, an unresolved V gene covers under half of the shortfall, and the cause of the remainder is unknown. Clone size and the V and J calls come from that table; the DNA yielded D and trimming. The sample yields 100,000 to 120,000 clones; around 75% were counted once. 1% to 1.5% of the sample is in the top ten clones.

Material: PBMCs. The V and J genes are TRBV7-2 and TRBJ2-2, with the identity of the D gene unclear. The receptor's source is a middle-aged man in good health and CMV-seronegative. The DNA reads as follows: TGTGCCAGCAGCCCCGACTCCTCGGGCACCGGGGAGCTGTTTTTT. Translated, it reads CASSPDSSGTGELFF.